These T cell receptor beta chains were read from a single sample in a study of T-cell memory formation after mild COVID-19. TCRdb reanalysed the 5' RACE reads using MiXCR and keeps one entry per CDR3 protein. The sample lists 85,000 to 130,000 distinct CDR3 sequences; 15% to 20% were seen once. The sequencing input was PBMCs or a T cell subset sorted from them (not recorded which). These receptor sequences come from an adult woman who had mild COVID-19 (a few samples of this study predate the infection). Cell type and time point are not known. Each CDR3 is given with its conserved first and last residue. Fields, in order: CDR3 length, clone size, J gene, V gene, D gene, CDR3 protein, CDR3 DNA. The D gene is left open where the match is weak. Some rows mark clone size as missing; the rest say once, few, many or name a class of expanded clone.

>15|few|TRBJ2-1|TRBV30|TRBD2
CAWSAGTSGSDEQFF
TGTGCCTGGAGCGCGGGGACTAGCGGGAGCGATGAGCAGTTCTTC
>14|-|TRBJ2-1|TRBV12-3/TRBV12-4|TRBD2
CASSLSGGPNEQFF
TGTGCCAGCAGTTTATCGGGAGGGCCAAATGAGCAGTTCTTC
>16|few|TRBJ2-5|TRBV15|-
CATSRGTAEQQETQYF
TGTGCCACCAGCAGAGGTACAGCCGAGCAGCAAGAGACCCAGTACTTC
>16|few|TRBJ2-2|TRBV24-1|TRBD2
CATSDLPSGGAGELFF
TGTGCCACCAGTGATTTGCCTAGCGGGGGGGCCGGGGAGCTGTTTTTT
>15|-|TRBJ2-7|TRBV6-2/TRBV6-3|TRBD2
CASSYSSGSFYEQYF
TGTGCCAGCAGTTATTCTAGCGGGAGTTTCTACGAGCAGTACTTC
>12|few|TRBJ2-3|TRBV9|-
CASRGNTDTQYF
TGTGCCAGCAGAGGAAACACAGATACGCAGTATTTT
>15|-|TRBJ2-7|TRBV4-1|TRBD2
CASSQEASGAYEQYF
TGCGCCAGCAGCCAAGAGGCTAGCGGGGCCTACGAGCAGTACTTC
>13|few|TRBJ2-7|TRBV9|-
CASSVDGAEEQYF
TGTGCCAGCAGCGTAGACGGGGCGGAGGAGCAGTACTTC
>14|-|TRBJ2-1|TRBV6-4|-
CASSDGGDGDEQFF
TGTGCCAGCAGTGACGGCGGGGACGGGGATGAGCAGTTCTTC
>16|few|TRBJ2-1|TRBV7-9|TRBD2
CASSFPLAGVENEQFF
TGTGCCAGCAGCTTCCCACTAGCGGGAGTGGAAAATGAGCAGTTCTTC
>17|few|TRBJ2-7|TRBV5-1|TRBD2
CASSFGLAGENSYEQYF
TGCGCCAGCAGCTTTGGACTAGCGGGAGAGAACTCCTACGAGCAGTACTTC
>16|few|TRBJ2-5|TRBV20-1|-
CSADSLQGGIQETQYF
TGCAGTGCTGACAGTTTACAGGGGGGGATCCAAGAGACCCAGTACTTC
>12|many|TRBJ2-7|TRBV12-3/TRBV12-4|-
CASSLKTGEQYF
TGTGCCAGCAGTTTGAAGACGGGAGAGCAGTACTTC
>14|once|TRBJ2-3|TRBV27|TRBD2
CASRSSGVLDTQYF
TGTGCCAGCAGGAGTAGCGGGGTCCTAGATACGCAGTATTTT
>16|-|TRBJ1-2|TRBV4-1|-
CASSQEGTGSNYGYTF
TGCGCCAGCAGCCAAGAAGGTACAGGGAGTAACTATGGCTACACCTTC
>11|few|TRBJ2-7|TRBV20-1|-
CSASPGYEQYF
TGCAGTGCTAGTCCAGGTTACGAGCAGTACTTC
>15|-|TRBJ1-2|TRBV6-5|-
CASSYGNEPNYGYTF
TGTGCCAGCAGTTACGGGAACGAACCTAACTATGGCTACACCTTC
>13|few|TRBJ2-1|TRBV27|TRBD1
CASSWGQDNEQFF
TGTGCCAGCAGTTGGGGACAGGACAATGAGCAGTTCTTC
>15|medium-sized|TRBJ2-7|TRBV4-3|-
CASSQAVIGSYEQYF
TGCGCCAGCAGCCAAGCGGTGATAGGTTCCTACGAGCAGTACTTC
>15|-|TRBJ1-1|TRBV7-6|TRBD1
CASSSQTGLNTEAFF
TGTGCCAGCAGCTCCCAGACAGGGCTGAACACTGAAGCTTTCTTT
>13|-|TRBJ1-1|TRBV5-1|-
CASSLAGDTEAFF
TGCGCCAGCAGCTTGGCCGGGGACACTGAAGCTTTCTTT
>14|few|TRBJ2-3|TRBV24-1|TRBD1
CATSEHTGADTQYF
TGTGCCACCAGTGAGCACACAGGGGCAGATACGCAGTATTTT
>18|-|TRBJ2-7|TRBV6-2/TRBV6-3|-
CASSYSLLYSYQAYEQYF
TGTGCCAGCAGTTACTCGCTCCTTTACTCCTACCAGGCCTACGAGCAGTACTTC
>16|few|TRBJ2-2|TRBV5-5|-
CASSLARVAVTGELFF
TGTGCCAGCAGCTTGGCCAGGGTAGCGGTCACCGGGGAGCTGTTTTTT
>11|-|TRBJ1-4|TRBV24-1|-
CATSWREKLFF
TGTGCCACCAGTTGGCGGGAAAAACTGTTTTTT
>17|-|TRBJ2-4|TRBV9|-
CASSGLLREHAKNIQYF
TGTGCCAGCTCAGGACTCCTGCGCGAGCACGCCAAAAACATTCAGTACTTC
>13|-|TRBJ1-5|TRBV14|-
CASSEGGNQPQHF
TGTGCCAGCAGCGAAGGAGGTAATCAGCCCCAGCATTTT
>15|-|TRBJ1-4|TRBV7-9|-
CASTPWEGENEKLFF
TGTGCCAGCACCCCGTGGGAAGGGGAGAACGAAAAACTGTTTTTT
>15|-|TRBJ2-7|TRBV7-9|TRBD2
CASSPLGGSWYEQYF
TGTGCCAGCAGCCCATTGGGGGGGAGTTGGTACGAGCAGTACTTC
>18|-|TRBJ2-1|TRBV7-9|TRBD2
CASSASGSGGPSYNEQFF
TGTGCCAGCAGCGCCTCTGGTAGCGGGGGGCCCTCCTACAATGAGCAGTTCTTC
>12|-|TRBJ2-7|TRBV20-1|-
CSARTTYYEQYF
TGCAGTGCTAGGACAACTTACTACGAGCAGTACTTC
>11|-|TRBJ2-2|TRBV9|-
CASSAAGELFF
TGTGCCAGCAGTGCGGCGGGGGAGCTGTTTTTT
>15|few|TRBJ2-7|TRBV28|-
CASRPGMGNTYEQYF
TGTGCCAGCAGGCCCGGGATGGGGAACACCTACGAGCAGTACTTC
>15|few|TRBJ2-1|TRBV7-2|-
CASSMARRGYNEQFF
TGTGCCAGCAGTATGGCTAGGAGGGGGTACAATGAGCAGTTCTTC
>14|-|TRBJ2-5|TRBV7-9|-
CASSPPGALETQYF
TGTGCCAGCAGCCCTCCAGGGGCATTGGAGACCCAGTACTTC
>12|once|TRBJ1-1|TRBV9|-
CASSGFGAEAFF
TGTGCCAGCAGCGGGTTTGGAGCTGAAGCTTTCTTT
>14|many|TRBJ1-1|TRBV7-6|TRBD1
CASSLGTGTSEAFF
TGTGCCAGCAGCTTAGGGACAGGGACCTCCGAAGCTTTCTTT
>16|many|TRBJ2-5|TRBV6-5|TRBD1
CASSVSGTGTQETQYF
TGTGCCAGCAGTGTCTCCGGGACAGGGACCCAAGAGACCCAGTACTTC
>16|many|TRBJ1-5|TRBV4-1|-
CASSQGPGTSNQPQHF
TGCGCCAGCAGCCAAGGTCCAGGTACAAGCAATCAGCCCCAGCATTTT
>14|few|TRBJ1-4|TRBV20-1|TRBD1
CSARAIGQGIKLFF
TGCAGTGCTAGAGCGATAGGACAGGGGATTAAACTGTTTTTT
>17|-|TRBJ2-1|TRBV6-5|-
CASSYPGPNGPHNEQFF
TGTGCCAGCAGTTACCCTGGGCCTAACGGTCCCCACAATGAGCAGTTCTTC
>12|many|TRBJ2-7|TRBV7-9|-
CASSLYSYEQYF
TGTGCCAGCAGCTTATACAGCTACGAGCAGTACTTC
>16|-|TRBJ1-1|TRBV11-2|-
CASSLGGTGVGTEAFF
TGTGCCAGCAGCTTAGGGGGGACCGGAGTCGGCACTGAAGCTTTCTTT
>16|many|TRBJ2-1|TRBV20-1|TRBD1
CSARDLRTGNFDEQFF
TGCAGTGCTAGAGATCTTCGGACAGGGAATTTCGATGAGCAGTTCTTC
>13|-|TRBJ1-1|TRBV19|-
CASSIHSRSEAFF
TGTGCCAGTAGTATTCATAGCCGGAGTGAAGCTTTCTTT
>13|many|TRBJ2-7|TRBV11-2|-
CASSTGTSYEQYF
TGTGCCAGCAGCACCGGGACATCTTACGAGCAGTACTTC
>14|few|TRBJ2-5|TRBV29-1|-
CSVEDRSGEETQYF
TGCAGCGTTGAAGATCGCTCAGGGGAAGAGACCCAGTACTTC
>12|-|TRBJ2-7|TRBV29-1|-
CSVGTFSYEQYF
TGCAGCGTTGGGACTTTCTCCTACGAGCAGTACTTC
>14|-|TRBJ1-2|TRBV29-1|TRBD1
CSVSTRTGKGGYTF
TGCAGCGTCTCAACCAGGACAGGGAAAGGTGGCTACACCTTC
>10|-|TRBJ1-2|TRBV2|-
CVTDPYGYTF
TGTGTCACGGATCCCTATGGCTACACCTTC
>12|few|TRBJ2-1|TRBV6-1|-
CASKGDYNEQFF
TGTGCCAGCAAAGGGGACTACAATGAGCAGTTCTTC
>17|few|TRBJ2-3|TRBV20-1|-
CSAQLPRVGRGTDTQYF
TGCAGTGCTCAACTCCCCCGTGTTGGCCGGGGGACAGATACGCAGTATTTT
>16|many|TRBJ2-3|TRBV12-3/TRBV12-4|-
CASSRFVDTHTDTQYF
TGTGCCAGCAGCCGCTTTGTGGACACACACACAGATACGCAGTATTTT
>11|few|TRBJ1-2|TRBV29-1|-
CSVEETEDYTF
TGCAGCGTTGAAGAGACGGAGGACTACACCTTC
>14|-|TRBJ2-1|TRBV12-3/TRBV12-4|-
CASSRMSSYNEQFF
TGTGCCAGCAGCCGGATGAGCTCCTACAATGAGCAGTTCTTC
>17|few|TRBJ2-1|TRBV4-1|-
CASSQGGGRALIYEQFF
TGCGCCAGCAGCCAGGGGGGCGGACGGGCCTTAATTTATGAGCAGTTCTTC